The clone carrying this T cell receptor beta chain was picked up many times. Uncontrolled infection, other autoimmune disease, pregnancy or lactation barred patients from enrollment. Thyroid ultrasound, orbital computed tomography, clinical symptoms, and serum thyroxine and TRAb underpinned diagnoses. Blood dates from first hyperthyroidism diagnosis, before any ophthalmopathy symptoms. This sample stems from a study of T cells in Graves' hyperthyroidism and ophthalmopathy. At the level of the study: Pretreatment peripheral blood was obtained at initial diagnosis.

TCR beta CDR3 regions were amplified from RNA. First-round RT-PCR with HTBI primers amplified the TCR CDR3 region. TCRdb independently ran MiXCR on the multiplex PCR reads; one entry per CDR3 protein. Of 250,000 to 300,000 distinct CDR3 sequences listed, 10% to 15% were seen once; the top ten hold around 7.9%. Germline CDR1 SGHRS, CDR2 YFSETQ. The CDR3 runs to 14 residues. Trimming removed 3 bases from V and 0 bases from J, with 10 bases in between. The sequencing input was blood. The chain combines TRBV5-1 with TRBJ2-7; D may be TRBD1 or TRBD2 (6 bases each). The clonotype comes from a woman in her thirties with Graves' hyperthyroidism that later progressed to Graves' ophthalmopathy. In DNA, the CDR3 is TGCGCCAGCAGCTCTGGAGGGGGCTCCTACGAGCAGTACTTC. It is translated as CASSSGGGSYEQYF.